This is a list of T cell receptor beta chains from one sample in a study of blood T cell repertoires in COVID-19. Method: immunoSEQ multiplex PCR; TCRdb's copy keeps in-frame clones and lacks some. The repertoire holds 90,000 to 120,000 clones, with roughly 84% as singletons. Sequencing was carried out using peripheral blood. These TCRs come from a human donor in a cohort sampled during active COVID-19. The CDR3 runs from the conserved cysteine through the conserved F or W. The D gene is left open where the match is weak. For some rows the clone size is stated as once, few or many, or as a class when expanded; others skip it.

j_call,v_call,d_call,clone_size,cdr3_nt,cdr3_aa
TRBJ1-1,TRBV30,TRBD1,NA,TGTGCCCGCGGGACAGGGTTGAACACTGAAGCTTTCTTT,CARGTGLNTEAFF
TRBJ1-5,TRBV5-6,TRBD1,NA,TGTGCCAGCAGCTTGGGCGACAGGGCGGCTCAGCCCCAGCATTTT,CASSLGDRAAQPQHF
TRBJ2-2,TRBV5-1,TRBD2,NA,TGCGCCAGCCGAGGACTAGCGGGAGTTTACACCGGGGAGCTGTTTTTT,CASRGLAGVYTGELFF
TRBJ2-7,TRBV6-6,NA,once,TGTGCCAGCAGTTACCCCAAAGGACAGAGGTCCTACGAGCAGTACTTC,CASSYPKGQRSYEQYF
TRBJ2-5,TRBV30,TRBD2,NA,TGTGCCTGGAGTGTACGACTAGCGGGAGGGGAGACCCAGTACTTC,CAWSVRLAGGETQYF
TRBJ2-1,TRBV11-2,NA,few,TGTGCCAGCAGCTTAGACGGGATTTACAATGAGCAGTTCTTC,CASSLDGIYNEQFF
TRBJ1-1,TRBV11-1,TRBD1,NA,TGTGCCAGCAGCCCGGACAGGGTGGGTGAAGCTTTCTTT,CASSPDRVGEAFF
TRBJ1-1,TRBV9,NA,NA,TGTGCCAGCAGCATACTCCAGGGAACTGAAGCTTTCTTT,CASSILQGTEAFF
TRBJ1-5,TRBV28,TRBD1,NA,TGTGCCAGCAGACGTCGGACAGGGGGCTATAGCAATCAGCCCCAGCATTTT,CASRRRTGGYSNQPQHF
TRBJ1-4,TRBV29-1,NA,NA,TGCAGCGTTGGGGGGGTTTCTAATGAAAAACTGTTTTTT,CSVGGVSNEKLFF
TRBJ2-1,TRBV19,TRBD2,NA,TGTGCCAGTAGTATGCAGGGACTAGGCTACAATGAGCAGTTCTTC,CASSMQGLGYNEQFF
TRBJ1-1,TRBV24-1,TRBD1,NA,TGTGCCACCAGTGAGGGACAGAGAGAAGCTTTCTTT,CATSEGQREAFF
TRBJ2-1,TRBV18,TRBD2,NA,TGTGCCAGCTCGTCCGGGACTAGCGGGAGCTACAATGAGCAGTTCTTC,CASSSGTSGSYNEQFF
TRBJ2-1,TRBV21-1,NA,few,TGTGCCAGCAGTGTCATTCCTAGTTACAATGAGCAGTTCTTC,CASSVIPSYNEQFF
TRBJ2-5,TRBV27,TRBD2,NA,TGTGCCAGCAGTCTTGGGGCTACTGGGACTAGCTGGGCGACCCAGTACTTC,CASSLGATGTSWATQYF
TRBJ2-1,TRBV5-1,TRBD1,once,TGCGCCAGCAGCTTGTCGGGACAGGGATACAATGAGCAGTTCTTC,CASSLSGQGYNEQFF
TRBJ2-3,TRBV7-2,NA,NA,TGTGCCAGCAGCTTACCTAGGAGCACAGATACGCAGTATTTT,CASSLPRSTDTQYF
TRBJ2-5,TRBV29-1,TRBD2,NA,TGCAGCGCCGAAGGTCCAGCGGGAGGCCTTCGGGAGACCCAGTACTTC,CSAEGPAGGLRETQYF
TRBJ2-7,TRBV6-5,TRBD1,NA,TGTGCCAGCAGTTACTCGTGGACAGGATATTCCTACGAGCAGTACTTC,CASSYSWTGYSYEQYF
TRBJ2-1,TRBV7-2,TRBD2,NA,TGTGCCAGCAGCGCCGGACTAGCGAGATCTAATGAGCAGTTCTTC,CASSAGLARSNEQFF
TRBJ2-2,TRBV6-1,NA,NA,TGTGCCAGCAGTGCCATCTCAGGGGCTTATGGCGGGGAGCTGTTTTTT,CASSAISGAYGGELFF
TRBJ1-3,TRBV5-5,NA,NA,TGTGCCAGCAGCTTGGGGACAGCGGACTCTGGAAACACCATATATTTT,CASSLGTADSGNTIYF
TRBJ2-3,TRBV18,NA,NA,TGTGCCAGCTCACCACCTGCCAGCGGCCTAACAGATACGCAGTATTTT,CASSPPASGLTDTQYF
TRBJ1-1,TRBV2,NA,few,TGTGCCAGCAGTAAGTCTCCGGGAATGAACACTGAAGCTTTCTTT,CASSKSPGMNTEAFF
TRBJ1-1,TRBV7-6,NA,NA,TGTGCCAGCAGCTCGCACATGAACACTGAAGCTTTCTTT,CASSSHMNTEAFF
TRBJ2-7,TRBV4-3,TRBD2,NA,TGCGCCAGCAGCCTTACTAGCGGGGCGAGCTACGAGCAGTACTTC,CASSLTSGASYEQYF
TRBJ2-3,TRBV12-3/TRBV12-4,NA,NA,TGTGCCAGCAGTTTGAGGACAGATACGCAGTATTTT,CASSLRTDTQYF
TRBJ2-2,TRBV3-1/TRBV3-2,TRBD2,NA,TGTGCCAGCAGCCAACTGGGGACTAGTAGGGCCGGGGAGCTGTTTTTT,CASSQLGTSRAGELFF
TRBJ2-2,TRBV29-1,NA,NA,TGCAGCGTCAGGGCAGGGAACACCGGGGAGCTGTTTTTT,CSVRAGNTGELFF
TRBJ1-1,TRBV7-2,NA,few,TGTGCCAGCAGCTTCTTGAACACTGAAGCTTTCTTT,CASSFLNTEAFF
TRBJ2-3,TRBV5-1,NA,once,TGCGCCAGCAGCTTAAACGGTATAAGCACAGATACGCAGTATTTT,CASSLNGISTDTQYF
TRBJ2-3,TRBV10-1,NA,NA,TGCGCCAGCAGTGAGTCGACGAGACTAGTGTGCACAGATACGCAGTATTTT,CASSESTRLVCTDTQYF
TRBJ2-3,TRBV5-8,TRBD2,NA,TGTGCCAGCAGCGTGGGACTAGCGGGAGGGACTAGCACAGATACGCAGTATTTT,CASSVGLAGGTSTDTQYF
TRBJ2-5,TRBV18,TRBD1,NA,TGTGCCAGCTCGCAGGGACAGGGAGTGGGAGAGACCCAGTACTTC,CASSQGQGVGETQYF
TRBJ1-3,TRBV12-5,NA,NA,TGTGCTAGTGGTTCGACAGGAAACACCATATATTTT,CASGSTGNTIYF
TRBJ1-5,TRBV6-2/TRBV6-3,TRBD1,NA,TGTGCCAGCAGCGACAGGGTCAATCAGCCCCAGCATTTT,CASSDRVNQPQHF
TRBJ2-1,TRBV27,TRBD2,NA,TGTGCCAGCAGTTTTAGGCATTTAGCGGGAGAGAGCAATGAGCAGTTCTTC,CASSFRHLAGESNEQFF
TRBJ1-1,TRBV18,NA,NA,TGTGCCAGCTCACCGGGGGCTATAGGCACTGAAGCTTTCTTT,CASSPGAIGTEAFF
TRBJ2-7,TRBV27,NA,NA,TGTGCCAGCAATCCAGGGGTTTCCTTCCACGAGCAGTACTTC,CASNPGVSFHEQYF
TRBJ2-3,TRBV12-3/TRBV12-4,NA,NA,TGTGCCAGCAGGGAGGGGGCCCCAGATACGCAGTATTTT,CASREGAPDTQYF
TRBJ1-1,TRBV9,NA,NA,TGTGCCAGCAGCGTAGGGAGTGGTAACACTGAAGCTTTCTTT,CASSVGSGNTEAFF
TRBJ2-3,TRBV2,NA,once,TGTGCCAGCAGTGAAGGAGGAGCAGGGCCAGATACGCAGTATTTT,CASSEGGAGPDTQYF
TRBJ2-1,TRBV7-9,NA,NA,TGTGCCAGCAGCACCCACAGAATCCGGCAGTTCTTC,CASSTHRIRQFF
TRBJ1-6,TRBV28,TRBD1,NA,TGTGCCAGCAGCGAGGGGACAGGTTCACTACAACCCCTCCACTTT,CASSEGTGSLQPLHF
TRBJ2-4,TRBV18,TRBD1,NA,TGTGCCAGCTCACCCCGAGGGACAGGGAATGTGGGGTTTAAAAACATTCAGTACTTC,CASSPRGTGNVGFKNIQYF
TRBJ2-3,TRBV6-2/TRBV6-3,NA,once,TGTGCCAGCAGCCCCGAGGGTCGTTTTGGGGCAGATACGCAGTATTTT,CASSPEGRFGADTQYF
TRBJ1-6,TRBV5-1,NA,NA,TGCGCCAGCAGCTTGGAAACGGGTAATTCACCCCTCCACTTT,CASSLETGNSPLHF
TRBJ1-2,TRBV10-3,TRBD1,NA,TGTGCCATCAGTGAGTCGGAGGGGGCTTCGCTTAGAGGCTACACCTTC,CAISESEGASLRGYTF
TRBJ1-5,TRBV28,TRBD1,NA,TGTGCCAGCATTCCGGGACAGGGGAATCAGCCCCAGCATTTT,CASIPGQGNQPQHF
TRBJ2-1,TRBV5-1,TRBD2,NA,TGCGCCAGCAGCGAGCCGGGCGGGACTAGCGGCCAGGGGGAGCAGTTCTTC,CASSEPGGTSGQGEQFF
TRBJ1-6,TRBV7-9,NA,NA,TGTGCCAGCAGCCCTCAGGGGCCCTCCTATAATTCACCCCTCCACTTT,CASSPQGPSYNSPLHF
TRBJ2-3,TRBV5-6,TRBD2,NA,TGTGCCAGCAGCGACTCCAGACTAGCGGGGACGACTAGCACAGATACGCAGTATTTT,CASSDSRLAGTTSTDTQYF
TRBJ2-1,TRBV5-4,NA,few,TGTGCCAGCAGCTTGGCCGGGAATCGCCGTGGATACAATGAGCAGTTCTTC,CASSLAGNRRGYNEQFF